The subject of this entry is one T cell receptor (beta chain). Its specificity is not known. There are 16 residues in the CDR3. The V gene's germline CDR1 is SGHNT and CDR2 YYREEE (reference sequence). The trim removed 4 bases at V and 5 bases at J, leaving 12 bases unmatched. The sample belongs to a study of T cell responses to AZD1222 COVID-19 vaccine. Notes on the study in general: Among the donors, most were white British and more were female, and clonal diversity was possibly underestimated. Scientists sampled the repertoires only once the peak T cell response had passed.

Sequencing was performed with immunoSEQ multiplex PCR; in TCRdb, only in-frame clones are kept and a portion is missing. The sample carries some 84,000 clones, 70% to 90% recorded once. Investigators merged groups given second doses at roughly 4 or roughly 12 weeks. The sequence derives from an adult who received the AZD1222 COVID-19 vaccine. The starting material was peripheral blood, obtained 28 days after the second AZD1222 dose. This rearrangement joins TRBV5-4 to TRBJ2-5; 9 nucleotides match TRBD2. The CDR3 coding sequence is TGTGCCAGCAGCCTAAGCGGGGGGACGGGTGTGGAGACCCAGTACTTC. This translates into CASSLSGGTGVETQYF.